The 10 T cell receptor beta chains listed next were all sequenced from one sample in a study of OX40 agonist ivuxolimab in advanced cancers. Sequencing used immunoSEQ multiplex PCR; TCRdb keeps in-frame clones, though not all of them. The repertoire holds approximately 74,000 clones, 80% seen once, with over 2% in the top ten. Sequencing used CD4+ or CD8+ T cells sorted from blood, obtained in a trial of the OX40 agonist ivuxolimab. These TCRs come from an adult with an advanced solid tumor such as melanoma, head and neck, liver or kidney cancer.

This clone has just a few counts. The chain links TRBV11-2 to TRBJ2-7; TRBD2 aligns across 14 bases. The CDR3 spans 17 residues. Germline-derived CDR1 and CDR2 are SGHAT and FQNNGV. V lost 4 bases to trimming and J lost 9 bases; unmatched junction nucleotides: 14. The CDR3 DNA reads as TGTGCCAGCAGCTCCCTGCGCAGACTAGCGGGAGGGCTAAGGCAGTACTTC. This gives the protein CASSSLRRLAGGLRQYF.

The rearrangement joins TRBV9 to TRBJ2-5, with D possibly being TRBD1 (6 bases). CDR1 and CDR2 from the germline V gene are SGDLS and YYNGEE. V was trimmed by 1 base and J by 5 bases, leaving 12 bases between them. The CDR3 runs to 14 residues. CDR3 in amino acids: CASSVSGEGETQYF. The DNA of the CDR3 is TGTGCCAGCAGCGTATCAGGGGAAGGGGAGACCCAGTACTTC. The entire variable domain, with the rest obtained from reference TRBV9 and TRBJ2-5, is as follows: DSGVTQTPKHLITATGQRVTLRCSPRSGDLSVYWYQQSLDQGLQFLIQYYNGEERAKGNILERFSAQQFPDLHSELNLSSLELGDSALYFCASSVSGEGETQYFGPGTRLLVL.

The table lists this clone with a few counts. This chain links TRBV6-5 with TRBJ1-2; weak D call: TRBD1 (6 bases). This CDR3 spans 12 amino acids. V dropped 8 bases and J dropped 7 bases, with 14 bases sitting between them. Per germline, CDR1 MNHEY and CDR2 SVGAGI. The chain's CDR3 is CASCQGSGGYTF. The CDR3 DNA reads TGTGCCAGCTGCCAGGGGTCGGGTGGCTACACCTTC.

This sequence joins TRBV6-1 and TRBJ2-1, with D hard to call. CDR1 MNHNS and CDR2 SASEGT come from the germline V gene. This CDR3 is 11 amino acids long. The germline V and J ends were trimmed by 5 bases and 9 bases, with 8 bases remaining between them. CDR3 DNA: TGTGCCAGCAGTTATCGGGCTGAGCAGTTCTTC. Protein sequence: CASSYRAEQFF.

J is TRBJ2-6 and V is TRBV5-1; no clear D gene. This CDR3 contains 15 residues. V gave up 4 bases and J gave up 1 base, with 9 bases separating them. The germline V gene encodes CDR1 SGHRS and CDR2 YFSETQ. CDR3 bases: TGCGCCAGCAGCCCTACACTATCTGGGGCCAACGTCCTGACTTTC. Its protein product is CASSPTLSGANVLTF.

The chain employs TRBV19 and TRBJ1-5, with 9 bases matching TRBD1. The CDR3 totals 15 residues. Germline loops: CDR1 LNHDA, CDR2 SQIVND (reference sequence). The V gene end was trimmed by 4 bases and the J gene end by 2 bases; junction bases not matched to a gene: 3. The CDR3 DNA reads TGTGCCAGTAGTACCGACAGGGGGGGCAATCAGCCCCAGCATTTT. This codes for CASSTDRGGNQPQHF.

The chain carries TRBV16 and TRBJ1-5, with TRBD1 identical over 8 bases. V lost 4 bases, J lost 0 bases, and 8 bases stayed unmatched. Germline CDR1 KGHSY, CDR2 FQNENV. The CDR3 is 17 amino acids. CDR3 protein: CASSLRTGRFSNQPQHF. In DNA form, the CDR3 reads TGTGCCAGCAGCCTTCGGACAGGGAGATTTAGCAATCAGCCCCAGCATTTT.

J is TRBJ2-3 and V is TRBV18; 8 bases map to TRBD2. The CDR3 runs 15 residues. J gave up 4 bases and V 1 base, and 4 bases lay outside the gene matches. Germline assignment: CDR1 KGHSH and CDR2 LQKENI. The CDR3 reads CASSPQGLGADTQYF. The CDR3 nucleotides read TGTGCCAGCTCACCACAGGGACTAGGCGCAGATACGCAGTATTTT.

This CDR3 reads CASRRAGNSNQPQHF. As DNA, the CDR3 is TGTGCCAGCAGAAGAGCAGGAAATAGCAATCAGCCCCAGCATTTT. The rearrangement joins TRBV6-5 to TRBJ1-5; D remains ambiguous. The CDR3 covers 15 residues. Germline CDR1 reads MNHEY; CDR2 reads SVGAGI. Trimming took 6 bases from V and 0 from J, leaving 12 bases between them.

Written as DNA, the CDR3 is TGTGCCAGTAGCCCAGGAATCTCCCCGCGGAGCTATGGCTACACCTTC. It yields the protein CASSPGISPRSYGYTF. This rearrangement joins TRBV19 to TRBJ1-2; no clear D. Trimming took 6 bases from V and 4 from J, leaving 21 bases between them. The CDR3 length is 16 residues. Germline V gene lookup returns CDR1 LNHDA and CDR2 SQIVND (reference sequence).